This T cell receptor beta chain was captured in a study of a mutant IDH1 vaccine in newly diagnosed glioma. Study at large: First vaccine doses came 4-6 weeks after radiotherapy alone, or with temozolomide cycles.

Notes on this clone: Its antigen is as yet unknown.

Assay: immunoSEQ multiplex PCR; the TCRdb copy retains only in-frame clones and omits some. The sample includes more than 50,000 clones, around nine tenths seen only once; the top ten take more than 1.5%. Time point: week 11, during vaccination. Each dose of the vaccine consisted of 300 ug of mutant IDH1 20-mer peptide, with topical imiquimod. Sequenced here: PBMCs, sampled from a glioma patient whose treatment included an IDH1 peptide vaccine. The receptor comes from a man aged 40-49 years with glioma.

CDR3 nucleotide sequence: TGTGCCAGCAGCGGAGGACAGGGCGGTTTGGTGAGGTACGAGCAGTACGTC. Translating gives CASSGGQGGLVRYEQYV. This rearrangement joins TRBV21-1 to TRBJ2-7; the table's D call TRBD1 went unverified against the DNA. TRBV21-1 corresponds to a pseudogene. The CDR3 contains 17 residues.